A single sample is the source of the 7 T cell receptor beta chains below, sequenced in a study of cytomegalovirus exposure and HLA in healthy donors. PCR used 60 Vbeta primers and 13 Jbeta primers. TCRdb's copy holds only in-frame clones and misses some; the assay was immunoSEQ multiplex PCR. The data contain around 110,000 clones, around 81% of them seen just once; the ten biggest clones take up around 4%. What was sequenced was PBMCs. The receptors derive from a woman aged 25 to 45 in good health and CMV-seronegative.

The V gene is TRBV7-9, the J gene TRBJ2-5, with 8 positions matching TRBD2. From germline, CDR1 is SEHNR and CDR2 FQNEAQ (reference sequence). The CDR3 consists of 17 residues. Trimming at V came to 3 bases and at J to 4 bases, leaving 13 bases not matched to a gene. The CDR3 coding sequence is TGTGCCAGCAGCTTCCCCCTGCGGGGGGAGGGTCCAGAGACCCAGTACTTC. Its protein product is CASSFPLRGEGPETQYF.

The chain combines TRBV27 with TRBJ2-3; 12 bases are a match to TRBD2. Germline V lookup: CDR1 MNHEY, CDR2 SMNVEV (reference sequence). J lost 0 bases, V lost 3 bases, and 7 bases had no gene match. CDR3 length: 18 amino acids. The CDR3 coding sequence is TGTGCCAGCAGTTTCTGGGGGACTAGCGGGTTTAGCACAGATACGCAGTATTTT. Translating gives CASSFWGTSGFSTDTQYF.

CDR3 in amino acids: CASSLSYNEQFF. In DNA form, the CDR3 reads TGTGCCAGCAGTCTATCCTACAATGAGCAGTTCTTC. The chain uses TRBV28 and TRBJ2-1; D not resolved. The germline CDR1 and CDR2 sequences are MDHEN and SYDVKM. The CDR3 sequence is 12 residues long. Between the trimmed V and J ends, which lost 5 bases and 1 base, there was a span of 3 bases.

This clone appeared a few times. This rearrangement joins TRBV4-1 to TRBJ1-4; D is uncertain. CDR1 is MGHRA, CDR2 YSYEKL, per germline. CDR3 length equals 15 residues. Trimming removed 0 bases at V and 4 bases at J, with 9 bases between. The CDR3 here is CASSQDWQNNEKLFF. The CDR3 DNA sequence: TGCGCCAGCAGCCAAGATTGGCAGAATAATGAAAAACTGTTTTTT.

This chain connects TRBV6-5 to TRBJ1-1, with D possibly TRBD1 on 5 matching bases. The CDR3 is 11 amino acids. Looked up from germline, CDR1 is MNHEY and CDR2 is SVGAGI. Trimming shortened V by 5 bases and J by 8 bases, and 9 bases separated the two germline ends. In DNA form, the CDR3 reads TGTGCCAGCAGTCAGGGTCAAGAAGCTTTCTTT. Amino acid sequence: CASSQGQEAFF.

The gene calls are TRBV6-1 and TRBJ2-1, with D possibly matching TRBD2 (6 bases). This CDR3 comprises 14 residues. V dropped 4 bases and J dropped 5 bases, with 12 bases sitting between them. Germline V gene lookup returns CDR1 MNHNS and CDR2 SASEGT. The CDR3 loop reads CASSGSLANNEQFF. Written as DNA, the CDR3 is TGTGCCAGCAGTGGGAGTCTAGCGAACAATGAGCAGTTCTTC.

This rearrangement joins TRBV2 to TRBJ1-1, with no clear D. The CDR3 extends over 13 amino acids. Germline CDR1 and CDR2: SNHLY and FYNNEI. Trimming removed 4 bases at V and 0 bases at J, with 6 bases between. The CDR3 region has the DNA TGTGCCAGCAGTGTGGCGGTGAACACTGAAGCTTTCTTT. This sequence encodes CASSVAVNTEAFF.